The entry below describes one TCR beta chain. Constant-region reverse primers amplified full-length variable regions, followed by semi-nested Nested Universal Primer A PCR. TCRdb redid the calling of the 5' RACE reads with MiXCR, one entry per CDR3 protein. Here the sample spans a few thousand distinct CDR3 sequences, under 80% being singletons. The sorted Tregs were CD4+CD25+CD127-/low cells. The receptor was isolated from a female donor with breast cancer. The sequenced material came from Tregs sorted from blood.

The CDR3 bases are TGTGCCAGCAGAGTTTGGCGGGAAGGGGATGAGCAGTTCTTC. Its protein product is CASRVWREGDEQFF. The chain recombines TRBV9 with TRBJ2-1; D perhaps matches TRBD2 (6 bases). Germline V gives CDR1 SGDLS, CDR2 YYNGEE. The CDR3 contains 14 residues. V dropped 5 bases and J dropped 8 bases, with 17 bases sitting between them.